Only one count was recorded for the clone carrying this TCR beta chain. The CDR3 contains 14 residues. Trimming took off 3 bases at V and 4 bases at J, with 14 bases between the two ends. Germline V gene data show CDR1 as SQVTM and CDR2 as ANQGSEA. Authors' processing steps: Amplified reference gene primers provided the basis for estimating nucleated cell counts. The repertoire was sequenced with immunoSEQ multiplex PCR; TCRdb's copy has only in-frame clones and lacks some. D and trimming come from the DNA, and the V and J calls and clone size come from that table. The table lists about 62,000 clones, about nine tenths of them singletons. The entry originates in a study of blood T cell repertoires in COVID-19. Across the whole study: There were acute and convalescent COVID-19 samples, and they came from the United States, Italy and Spain.

This sequence was found in a woman of 80 years or more with acute or convalescent COVID-19. Sequencing input: peripheral blood. The chain uses TRBV29-1 and TRBJ2-3; D perhaps matches TRBD1 (6 bases). Written as DNA, the CDR3 is TGCAGCGTTGAGGGCAGGGGAAAGCCAGATACGCAGTATTTT. This gives the protein CSVEGRGKPDTQYF.